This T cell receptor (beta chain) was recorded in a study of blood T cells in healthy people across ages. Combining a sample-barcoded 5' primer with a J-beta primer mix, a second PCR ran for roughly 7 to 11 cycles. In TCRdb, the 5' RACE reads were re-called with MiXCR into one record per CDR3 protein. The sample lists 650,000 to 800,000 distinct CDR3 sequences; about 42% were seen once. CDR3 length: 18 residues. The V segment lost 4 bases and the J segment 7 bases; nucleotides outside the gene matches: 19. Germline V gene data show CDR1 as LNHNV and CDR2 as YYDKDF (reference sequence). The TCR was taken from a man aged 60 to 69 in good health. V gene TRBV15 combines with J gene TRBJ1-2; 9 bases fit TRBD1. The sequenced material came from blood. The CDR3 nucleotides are TGTGCCACCAGCACCGTCTACCTGAATATGAGGACAGGGGCTGGCTACACCTTC. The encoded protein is CATSTVYLNMRTGAGYTF.